This TCR beta chain was found in a study of blood T cell repertoires in COVID-19. Study as a whole: The United States, Italy and Spain supplied acute and convalescent COVID-19 samples. In each case, the material was cDNA or gDNA derived from T cells, B-cell-depleted T cells, or PBMCs.

Germline CDR1 reads SGHTS; CDR2 reads YDEGEE. Trimming removed 0 bases at V and 0 bases at J, with 7 bases between. The CDR3 consists of 15 residues. This table comes from immunoSEQ multiplex PCR, and its TCRdb copy is limited to in-frame clones, with some not included. Of about 88,000 clones in the sample, around 72% were seen once. This chain uses TRBV5-8 with TRBJ2-1, with D unresolved. This sequence originates from a woman aged 55-70 years in a cohort sampled during active or convalescent COVID-19. The source material was peripheral blood. CDR3: CASSLDTGSYNEQFF. As DNA, the CDR3 is TGTGCCAGCAGCTTGGATACGGGCTCCTACAATGAGCAGTTCTTC.